The 29 T cell receptor beta chains reported below all come from one sample, sequenced in a study of shared clonotypes between healthy human individuals. Repertoires were generated with immunoSEQ multiplex PCR, while TCRdb's copy carries only in-frame clones and drops some. The data hold roughly 1,000,000 clones, with approximately 80% observed a single time. What was sequenced was memory CD4+ T cells from PBMCs. Subset given: CD45RA-negative fraction. The source of these receptors is a man aged 18 to 29 in good health. Some clones in this sample may be carry-over from other donors' samples.

For this clone: This may be a read error, as it is one base from a much larger clone. J is TRBJ1-1 and V is TRBV7-9; maybe TRBD1 (6 bases). This CDR3 comprises 13 residues. V dropped 2 bases and J dropped 4 bases, with 8 bases sitting between them. Per germline, CDR1 SEHNR and CDR2 FQNEAQ (reference sequence). The CDR3 is CASSLTGSTEAFF. The CDR3 DNA follows: TGTGCCAGCAGCTTAACAGGGAGCACTGAAGCTTTCTTT.

The chain carries TRBV10-3 and TRBJ2-1; TRBD1 agrees at 7 bases. Germline values: CDR1 ENHRY, CDR2 SYGVKD. The CDR3 is 13 amino acids. J lost 6 bases, V lost 3 bases, and 2 bases had no gene match. This chain's CDR3 is CAISDDRANEQFF. CDR3 in DNA: TGTGCCATCAGTGATGACAGGGCCAATGAGCAGTTCTTC.

The chain uses TRBV2 and TRBJ2-7; D not certain. Looked up from germline, CDR1 is SNHLY and CDR2 is FYNNEI. This CDR3 region has 13 residues. V lost 3 bases and J lost 2, with 8 bases in between. The CDR3 DNA reads as TGTGCCAGCAGTGAGTCTGTAACCTACGAGCAGTACTTC. It codes for CASSESVTYEQYF.

The chain joins TRBV5-6 to TRBJ2-7, with D perhaps TRBD1 (7 bases). The CDR3 has 15 residues. The germline CDR1 and CDR2 sequences are SGHDT and YYEEEE. V lost 4 bases and J 0 bases, leaving 14 bases between the germline ends. CDR3 nucleotides: TGTGCCAGCAGCCCGGGGGCAGGGGGCTCCTACGAGCAGTACTTC. Protein product: CASSPGAGGSYEQYF.

The chain has TRBV5-4 and TRBJ2-4; TRBD2 agrees at 8 bases. Germline values: CDR1 SGHNT, CDR2 YYREEE (reference sequence). V shed 4 bases, J shed 0 bases, and the junction held 3 bases outside the gene matches. The CDR3 spans 15 residues. CDR3 DNA sequence: TGTGCCAGCAGCCCGGGGGGGGTAGCCAAAAACATTCAGTACTTC. This gives the protein CASSPGGVAKNIQYF.

V usage is TRBV11-1 and J usage is TRBJ2-5, with 8 bases lining up with TRBD1. The V gene end was trimmed by 5 bases and the J gene end by 1 base; junction bases not matched to a gene: 6. The CDR3 runs to 15 residues. From germline, CDR1 is SGHAT and CDR2 FQDESV (reference sequence). CDR3 sequence reads: CASSPPGQGQETQYF. CDR3 DNA: TGTGCCAGCAGCCCCCCAGGACAGGGCCAAGAGACCCAGTACTTC.

A note on this clone: Because it lacks the conserved phenylalanine or tryptophan at the end, this CDR3 is likely a read error. J is TRBJ2-3 and V is TRBV30; D not certain. The CDR3 totals 11 residues. Deletions cut 4 bases from V and 8 bases from J, with 10 bases between. Germline CDR1 and CDR2: GTSNPN and SVGIG (reference sequence). CDR3 nucleotides: TGTGCCTGGAAACCCGTGGGTACGCAGTATTCT. Its translation: CAWKPVGTQYS.

The chain recombines TRBV6-1 with TRBJ2-7; a weak D match, TRBD2 (6 bases). V was clipped by 1 base and J by 3 bases, with 13 bases between them. Germline V gene data show CDR1 as MNHNS and CDR2 as SASEGT. This CDR3 is 15 amino acids long. The CDR3 DNA is TGTGCCAGCAGTGAAGGTAGCGGAGACCTCTACGAGCAGTACTTC. Its protein is CASSEGSGDLYEQYF.

The rearrangement links TRBV18 to TRBJ2-5; D uncertain. The germline V gene has CDR1 KGHSH and CDR2 LQKENI. V lost 1 base and J 2 bases, leaving 14 bases between the germline ends. The CDR3 sequence is 16 residues long. This CDR3 is CASSPLQKVWQETQYF. The CDR3 DNA is TGTGCCAGCTCACCACTTCAGAAAGTATGGCAAGAGACCCAGTACTTC.

The chain combines TRBV5-6 with TRBJ2-7; D is uncertain. CDR1 and CDR2 (germline): SGHDT, YYEEEE. The CDR3 is made up of 11 amino acids. Trimming took off 1 base at V and 7 bases at J, with 6 bases between the two ends. The CDR3 bases are TGTGCCAGCAGCTTGTTCGCGGAGCAGTACTTC. Its translation is CASSLFAEQYF.

The V gene is TRBV19, the J gene TRBJ1-1; no definite D call. V shed 6 bases and J shed 4 bases, with 12 bases lying between them. CDR1 is LNHDA and CDR2 is SQIVND in the germline V gene (reference sequence). The CDR3 is 13 amino acids. The DNA of the CDR3 is TGTGCCAGTAGCTTAGTAGAGGGCACTGAAGCTTTCTTT. This translates into CASSLVEGTEAFF. Using reference TRBV19 and TRBJ1-1 for the parts outside the CDR3, the full variable domain is DGGITQSPKYLFRKEGQNVTLSCEQNLNHDAMYWYRQDPGQGLRLIYYSQIVNDFQKGDIAEGYSVSREKKESFPLTVTSAQKNPTAFYLCASSLVEGTEAFFGQGTRLTVV.

On this clone: The same CDR3 also results from other DNA sequences found in this sample. This chain connects TRBV18 to TRBJ2-2; no clear D. The CDR3 runs to 12 residues. Trimming cost V 3 bases and J 4 bases, with 3 bases left between them. CDR1 is KGHSH, CDR2 LQKENI, per germline. CDR3 loop: CASSPTTGELFF. The DNA for the CDR3 is TGTGCCAGCTCACCTACCACCGGGGAGCTGTTTTTT.

This clone was observed a few times. The V call is TRBV13, the J call TRBJ2-3, with TRBD2 matching over 9 bases. V was pared by 5 bases and J by 0 bases, with 3 bases of the junction left unmatched. The CDR3 extends over 15 amino acids. Germline CDR1 PRHDT, CDR2 FYEKMQ (reference sequence). CDR3 nucleotide sequence: TGTGCCAGCAGCGCCAGCGGGGGGAGCACAGATACGCAGTATTTT. This gives the protein CASSASGGSTDTQYF.

This clone was detected a few times. The chain recombines TRBV7-2 with TRBJ2-5; the D gene is possibly TRBD1 (6 bases). The CDR3 consists of 13 residues. The V end lost 7 bases, the J end lost 5 bases, and 14 bases lay between the germline ends. From germline, CDR1 is SGHTA and CDR2 FQGNSA. This CDR3 reads CASIYRAGETQYF. Written as DNA, the CDR3 is TGTGCCAGCATCTACAGGGCCGGGGAGACCCAGTACTTC.

The chain has TRBV9 and TRBJ2-5; tentative D call: TRBD2 (6 bases). From germline, CDR1 is SGDLS and CDR2 YYNGEE. CDR3 size: 16 residues. The germline V and J ends were trimmed by 0 bases and 5 bases, with 17 bases remaining between them. The CDR3 nucleotides are TGTGCCAGCAGCGTAGGGTTGGGTAGCGGTGTGGAGACCCAGTACTTC. This encodes CASSVGLGSGVETQYF.

This clone was seen more than once but under ten times. The genes are TRBV2 and TRBJ1-5; a weak D match, TRBD1 (5 bases). Germline V CDR1 and CDR2: SNHLY, FYNNEI. This CDR3 is built from 15 residues. The germline V and J ends were trimmed by 3 bases and 2 bases, with 11 bases remaining between them. CDR3 loop: CASSEGEKGNQPQHF. The DNA for the CDR3 is TGTGCCAGCAGTGAGGGGGAAAAAGGCAATCAGCCCCAGCATTTT.

The chain uses TRBV30 and TRBJ2-1; maybe TRBD2 (6 bases). This CDR3 has 12 amino acids. V lost 4 bases and J 7 bases, leaving 11 bases between the germline ends. CDR1 is GTSNPN and CDR2 is SVGIG in the germline V gene (reference sequence). For the CDR3, the DNA is TGTGCCTGGACAGGAGGGCCGAATGAGCAGTTCTTC. Its protein product is CAWTGGPNEQFF.

CDR3 nucleotides: TGTGCCAGCAGCTTGGGGGCAGTGAGCTACAATGAGCAGTTCTTC. This encodes CASSLGAVSYNEQFF. The V call is TRBV7-7, the J call TRBJ2-1, with D perhaps matching TRBD1 (6 bases). The CDR3 has 15 amino acids. Germline V CDR1 and CDR2: SSHAT, FNYEAQ (reference sequence). V shed 3 bases and J shed 3 bases, with 12 bases lying between them.

The chain carries TRBV6-6 and TRBJ1-2; D is perhaps TRBD1 (5 bases). Trimming took off 5 bases at V and 4 bases at J, with 14 bases between the two ends. Germline CDR1 and CDR2: MNHNY and SVGAGI (reference sequence). This CDR3 contains 14 residues. Here the CDR3 DNA reads TGTGCCAGCAGTACGACTGGGGGGGGCTATGGCTACACCTTC. Amino acids: CASSTTGGGYGYTF.

This chain joins TRBV5-8 and TRBJ2-5; tentative D call: TRBD2 (6 bases). V lost 4 bases and J 4 bases, leaving 14 bases between the germline ends. This CDR3 has 14 amino acids. Germline V gene sequence: CDR1 SGHTS, CDR2 YDEGEE. CDR3 protein: CASSRGRGGETQYF. In DNA, the CDR3 is TGTGCCAGCAGCCGCGGACGGGGAGGAGAGACCCAGTACTTC.

This clone was counted a few times. This chain links TRBV27 with TRBJ2-7, with 8 bases identical to TRBD1. Per germline, CDR1 MNHEY and CDR2 SMNVEV (reference sequence). There are 12 residues in the CDR3. The trim removed 6 bases at V and 6 bases at J, leaving 4 bases unmatched. The CDR3 DNA reads as TGTGCCAGCAGCCCGACAGGGGTCGAGCAGTACTTC. Residues: CASSPTGVEQYF.

The rearrangement uses TRBV9 and TRBJ2-1; 8 bases are a match to TRBD2. The CDR3 is 13 amino acids. In germline, CDR1 is SGDLS, CDR2 YYNGEE. V dropped 9 bases and J dropped 3; count of bases not matched to a gene: 5. DNA of the CDR3: TGTGCCACCGCCGGGACTAGCTACAATGAGCAGTTCTTC. Amino acids: CATAGTSYNEQFF.

The V gene is TRBV30, the J gene TRBJ2-5, with 12 bases that match TRBD2. The CDR3 is 17 amino acids. V was pared by 2 bases and J by 2 bases, with 9 bases of the junction left unmatched. Germline CDR1 reads GTSNPN; CDR2 reads SVGIG (reference sequence). The CDR3 nucleotides are TGTGCCTGGAGTACCACTCGGACTAGCGGGGCTCAAGAGACCCAGTACTTC. This encodes CAWSTTRTSGAQETQYF.

This chain connects TRBV7-9 to TRBJ1-1; 7 bases agree with TRBD1. Germline assignment: CDR1 SEHNR and CDR2 FQNEAQ (reference sequence). Trimming at V came to 0 bases and at J to 10 bases, leaving 11 bases not matched to a gene. This CDR3 is built from 15 residues. CDR3 nucleotides: TGTGCCAGCAGCTTAGCCGTCACAGGGGTCCTTGGAGCTTTCTTT. Amino acid sequence: CASSLAVTGVLGAFF.

V is TRBV7-2 and J is TRBJ2-7, with 8 bases aligning to TRBD1. The V and J ends lost 5 bases and 4 bases, in that order; junction bases with no gene match: 4. This CDR3 has 13 amino acids. Germline lookup yields CDR1 SGHTA and CDR2 FQGNSA. The CDR3 nucleotides are TGTGCCAGCAGCCAGGGGGCTTGGTACGAGCAGTACTTC. Translated, it gives CASSQGAWYEQYF.

This sequence joins TRBV27 and TRBJ2-7; D might be TRBD2 (7 bases). V was cut by 5 bases and J by 4 bases, with 15 bases left in between. The germline gives CDR1 MNHEY, CDR2 SMNVEV (reference sequence). The CDR3 is made up of 14 amino acids. The CDR3 sequence is CASSPFGGRYEQYF. The CDR3 DNA reads as TGTGCCAGCAGTCCTTTCGGGGGGCGGTACGAGCAGTACTTC.

The chain uses TRBV1 and TRBJ2-3; the table's D call of TRBD2 was not tested on the DNA. TRBV1 is reported as a pseudogene. The CDR3 contains 23 residues. The CDR3 DNA is TGCACCAGCAGCCGGACTAGCGGGTATGGGGGACCTAGGCTAACCTATAGCACAGATACGCAGTATTTT. Protein sequence: CTSSRTSGYGGPRLTYSTDTQYF.

The sample holds a few counts of this clone. The J gene is TRBJ2-7, the V gene TRBV28, with a possible D match to TRBD2 (7 bases). Trimming shortened V by 4 bases and J by 4 bases, and 20 bases separated the two germline ends. The CDR3 runs to 16 residues. CDR1 and CDR2 (germline): MDHEN, SYDVKM. This CDR3 is CASSSPTGRGVYEQYF. CDR3 coding DNA: TGTGCCAGCAGTTCCCCGACAGGCCGGGGGGTTTACGAGCAGTACTTC.

In its sample, this clone was seen a few times. This chain links TRBV9 with TRBJ1-2; D not resolved. From germline, CDR1 is SGDLS and CDR2 YYNGEE. This CDR3 has 15 residues. V lost 4 bases and J 2 bases, leaving 15 bases between the germline ends. The chain's CDR3 is CASSPTGSPNYGYTF. CDR3 coding DNA: TGTGCCAGCAGCCCCACCGGCAGTCCCAACTATGGCTACACCTTC.